This TCR beta chain was retrieved from a study of cytomegalovirus exposure and HLA in healthy donors. Study-wide results and caveats: The availability of immune exposure information extended only to CMV serostatus. TCR beta chain V- and J-gene trimming was linked, in a later analysis, to a missense variant in DCLRE1C. Reported results showed that the classifier diagnosed cytomegalovirus status with high specificity and sensitivity.

With 60 Vbeta and 13 Jbeta primers, the PCR was carried out. The method was immunoSEQ multiplex PCR; TCRdb's version includes in-frame clones alone and lacks a portion of them. This table has some 84,000 clones, 63% appearing once. Germline loops: CDR1 LGHNA, CDR2 YNFKEQ. Trimming took 6 bases from V and 2 from J; bases not matched to a gene: 13. The CDR3 sequence is 17 residues long. Concerning this clone: No antigen is known for it.

This TCR came from a woman in her thirties or forties in good health and CMV-seropositive. The chain uses TRBV4-2 and TRBJ2-3; TRBD1 agrees at 8 bases. Sequenced: PBMCs. The CDR3 bases are TGTGCCAGCAGACCACAACAGGGGGTTACTTCCACAGATACGCAGTATTTT. Its protein is CASRPQQGVTSTDTQYF.